This T cell receptor (beta chain) emerged from a study of blood T cells in healthy people across ages. Study summary: The template switching approach captured approximately one barcoded beta molecule for every two T cells.

This clonotype has more than one count but fewer than ten. The germline V gene encodes CDR1 SGHTA and CDR2 FQGNSA. With 8 bases clipped from V and 2 bases from J, the junction kept 9 bases outside the gene matches. There are 15 residues in the CDR3. Next came a second PCR, run for about 7 to 12 cycles, which used a sample-barcoded 5' primer along with a J-beta primer mix. A template-switch adaptor containing 12 random nucleotides labeled each cDNA molecule. TCRdb independently ran MiXCR on the 5' RACE reads; one entry per CDR3 protein. This table holds 1.5 million to 2 million distinct CDR3 sequences, roughly two fifths found once.

This TCR derives from a human donor in good health. The V gene is TRBV7-2, the J gene TRBJ2-5; 9 positions match TRBD2. Sequencing was performed on blood. The CDR3 is CASGTRAGGQETQYF. The CDR3 DNA follows: TGTGCCAGCGGAACCCGAGCGGGGGGACAAGAGACCCAGTACTTC.